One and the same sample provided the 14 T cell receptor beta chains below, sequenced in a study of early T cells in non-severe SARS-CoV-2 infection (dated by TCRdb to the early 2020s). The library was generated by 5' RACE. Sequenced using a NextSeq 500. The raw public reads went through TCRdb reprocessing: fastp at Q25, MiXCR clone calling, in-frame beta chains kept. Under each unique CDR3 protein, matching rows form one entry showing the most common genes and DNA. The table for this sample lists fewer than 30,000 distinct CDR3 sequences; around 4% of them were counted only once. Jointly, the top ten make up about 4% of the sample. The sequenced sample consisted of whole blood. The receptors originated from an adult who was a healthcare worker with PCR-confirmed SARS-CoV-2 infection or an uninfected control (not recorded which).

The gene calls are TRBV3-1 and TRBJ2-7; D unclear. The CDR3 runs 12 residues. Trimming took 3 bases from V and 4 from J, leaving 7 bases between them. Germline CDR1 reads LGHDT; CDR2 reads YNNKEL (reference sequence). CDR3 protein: CASSQTRYEQYF. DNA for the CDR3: TGTGCCAGCAGCCAGACAAGATACGAGCAGTACTTC.

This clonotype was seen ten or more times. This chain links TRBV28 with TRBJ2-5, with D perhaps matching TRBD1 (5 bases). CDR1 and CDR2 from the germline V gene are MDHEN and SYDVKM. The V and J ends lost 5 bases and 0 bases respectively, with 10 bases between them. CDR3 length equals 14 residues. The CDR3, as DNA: TGTGCCAGCAGTGACAGCGTGTACCAAGAGACCCAGTACTTC. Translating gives CASSDSVYQETQYF.

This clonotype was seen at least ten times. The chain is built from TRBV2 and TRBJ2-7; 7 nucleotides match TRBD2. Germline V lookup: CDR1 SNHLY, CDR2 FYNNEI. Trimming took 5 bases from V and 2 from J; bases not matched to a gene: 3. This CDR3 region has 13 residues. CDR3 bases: TGTGCCAGCAGTCCTCTAGCGGCCTACGAGCAGTACTTC. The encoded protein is CASSPLAAYEQYF.

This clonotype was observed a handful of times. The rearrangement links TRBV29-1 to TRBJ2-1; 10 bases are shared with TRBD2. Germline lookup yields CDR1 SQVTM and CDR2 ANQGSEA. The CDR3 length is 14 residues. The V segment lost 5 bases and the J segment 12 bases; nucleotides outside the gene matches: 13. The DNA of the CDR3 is TGCAGCGTTCCCCCCCTAGCGGGGGTTATGGGGCAGTTCTTC. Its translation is CSVPPLAGVMGQFF.

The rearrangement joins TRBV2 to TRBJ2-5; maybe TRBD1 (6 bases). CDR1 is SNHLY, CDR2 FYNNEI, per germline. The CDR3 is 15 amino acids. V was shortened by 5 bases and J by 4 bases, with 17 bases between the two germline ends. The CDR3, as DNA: TGTGCCAGCAGTCCACAGGGAGTCCCGGGAGAGACCCAGTACTTC. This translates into CASSPQGVPGETQYF. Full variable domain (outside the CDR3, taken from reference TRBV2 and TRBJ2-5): EPEVTQTPSHQVTQMGQEVILRCVPISNHLYFYWYRQILGQKVEFLVSFYNNEISEKSEIFDDQFSVERPDGSNFTLKIRSTKLEDSAMYFCASSPQGVPGETQYFGPGTRLLVL.

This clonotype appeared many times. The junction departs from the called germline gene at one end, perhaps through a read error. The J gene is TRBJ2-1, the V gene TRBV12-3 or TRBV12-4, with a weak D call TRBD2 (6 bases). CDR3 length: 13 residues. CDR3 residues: CASRLGRYNEQFF. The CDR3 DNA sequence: TGTGCCAGCAGGTTAGGGAGGTACAATGAGCAGTTCTTC.

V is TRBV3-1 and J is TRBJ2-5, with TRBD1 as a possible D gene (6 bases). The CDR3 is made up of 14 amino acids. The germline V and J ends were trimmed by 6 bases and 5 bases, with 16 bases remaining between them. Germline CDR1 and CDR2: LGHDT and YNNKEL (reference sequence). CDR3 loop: CASSQAQGSETQYF. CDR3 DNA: TGTGCCAGCAGTCAGGCACAGGGAAGTGAGACCCAGTACTTC.

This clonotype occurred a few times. The DNA for the CDR3 is TGTGCCAGCAGCAACGGGCAGCACACAGATACGCAGTATTTT. Amino acids: CASSNGQHTDTQYF. V is TRBV21-1 and J is TRBJ2-3. TRBV21-1 corresponds to a pseudogene. CDR3 length: 14 residues.

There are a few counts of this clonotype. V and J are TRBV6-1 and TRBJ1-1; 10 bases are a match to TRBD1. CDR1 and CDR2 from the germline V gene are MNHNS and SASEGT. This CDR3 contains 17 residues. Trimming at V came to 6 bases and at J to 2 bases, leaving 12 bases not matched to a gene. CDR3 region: CASRADRGQIPNTEAFF. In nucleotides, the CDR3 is TGTGCCAGCAGAGCCGACAGGGGGCAGATTCCTAACACTGAAGCTTTCTTT.

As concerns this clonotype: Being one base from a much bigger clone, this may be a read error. This CDR3 is CASSHNNEQFF. As DNA, the CDR3 is TGTGCCAGCAGCCACAACAATGAGCAGTTCTTC. This chain connects TRBV6-1 to TRBJ2-1; D is uncertain. The length of the CDR3 is 11 residues. Between the trimmed V and J ends, which lost 6 bases and 5 bases, there was a span of 5 bases. CDR1 is MNHNS, CDR2 SASEGT, per germline.

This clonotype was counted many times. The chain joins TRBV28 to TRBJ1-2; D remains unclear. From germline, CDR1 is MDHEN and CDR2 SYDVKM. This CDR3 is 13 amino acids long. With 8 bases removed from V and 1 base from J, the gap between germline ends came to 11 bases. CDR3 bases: TGTGCCAGCCGGGCCACTCATAACTATGGCTACACCTTC. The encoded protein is CASRATHNYGYTF.

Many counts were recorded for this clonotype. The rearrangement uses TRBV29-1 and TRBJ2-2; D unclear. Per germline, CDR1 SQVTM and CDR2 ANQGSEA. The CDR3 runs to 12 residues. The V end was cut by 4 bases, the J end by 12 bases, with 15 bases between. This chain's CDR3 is CSVAEREFQLFF. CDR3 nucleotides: TGCAGCGTTGCGGAGCGTGAGTTCCAGCTGTTTTTT.

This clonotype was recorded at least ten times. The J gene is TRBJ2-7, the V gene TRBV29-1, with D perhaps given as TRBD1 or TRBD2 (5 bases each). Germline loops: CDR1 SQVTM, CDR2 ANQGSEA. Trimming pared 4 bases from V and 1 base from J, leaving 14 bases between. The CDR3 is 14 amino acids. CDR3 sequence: CSVVLGAPSYEQYF. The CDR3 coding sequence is TGCAGCGTTGTGCTCGGGGCTCCGTCCTACGAGCAGTACTTC.

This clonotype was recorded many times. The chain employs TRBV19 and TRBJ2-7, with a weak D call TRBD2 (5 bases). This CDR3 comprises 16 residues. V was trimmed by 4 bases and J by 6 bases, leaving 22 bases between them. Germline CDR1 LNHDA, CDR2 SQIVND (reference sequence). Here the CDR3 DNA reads TGTGCCAGTAGTAACCTCAGAGCGGACCCGGTTGCCGAGCAGTACTTC. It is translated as CASSNLRADPVAEQYF. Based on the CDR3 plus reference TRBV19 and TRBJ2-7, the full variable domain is DGGITQSPKYLFRKEGQNVTLSCEQNLNHDAMYWYRQDPGQGLRLIYYSQIVNDFQKGDIAEGYSVSREKKESFPLTVTSAQKNPTAFYLCASSNLRADPVAEQYFGPGTRLTVT.